This is a list of T cell receptor beta chains from one sample in a study of T cell repertoires and Cas9 in healthy adults. TCRdb's copy holds only in-frame clones and misses some; the assay was immunoSEQ multiplex PCR. The sample records tens of thousands of clones, 90% being singletons. Sequencing was carried out using CD4+ effector T cells (CD127+, CD25-, CD137-, CD154-) from PBMCs; culture status not recorded. The source of these receptors is a human donor in good health. Each CDR3 is given with its conserved first and last residue. The D gene is left open where the match is weak. The size of a clone is reported for some rows only, either as once, few or many, or as a class for expanded clones.

>-|TRBV11-1|TRBJ1-1|-
CASSLDRDDTEAFF
TGTGCCAGCAGCTTAGACAGGGACGACACTGAAGCTTTCTTT
>-|TRBV5-4|TRBJ2-6|-
CASSLDTTGANVLTF
TGTGCCAGCAGCTTGGACACCACTGGGGCCAACGTCCTGACTTTC
>TRBD1|TRBV6-5|TRBJ2-7|-
CASSETLNRGEQYF
TGTGCCAGCAGTGAAACGTTGAACAGGGGCGAGCAGTACTTC
>-|TRBV6-1|TRBJ1-1|-
CASSGGLMNTEAFF
TGTGCCAGCAGTGGGGGCCTTATGAACACTGAAGCTTTCTTT
>TRBD1|TRBV9|TRBJ1-5|-
CASSVTGQGEHSNQPQHF
TGTGCCAGCAGCGTCACCGGACAGGGGGAACATAGCAATCAGCCCCAGCATTTT
>TRBD1|TRBV9|TRBJ1-1|-
CASSPSDRANTEAFF
TGTGCCAGCAGCCCGTCGGACAGGGCGAACACTGAAGCTTTCTTT
>-|TRBV19|TRBJ1-1|-
CASSIVKNTEAFF
TGTGCCAGTAGTATAGTTAAGAACACTGAAGCTTTCTTT
>-|TRBV2|TRBJ1-5|-
CASDAGYNQPQHF
TGTGCCAGCGACGCAGGGTACAATCAGCCCCAGCATTTT
>TRBD1|TRBV10-2|TRBJ2-5|few
CASTGQGFETQYF
TGCGCCAGCACCGGACAGGGCTTCGAGACCCAGTACTTC
>-|TRBV4-1|TRBJ2-3|-
CASSPLTSTDTQYF
TGCGCCAGCAGCCCGCTCACTAGCACAGATACGCAGTATTTT
>-|TRBV6-5|TRBJ2-5|-
CASIQRTEETQYF
TGTGCCAGCATCCAGCGCACTGAAGAGACCCAGTACTTC
>-|TRBV11-2|TRBJ1-3|once
CASSLGRGNTIYF
TGTGCCAGCAGCTTAGGACGAGGAAACACCATATATTTT
>-|TRBV28|TRBJ1-2|-
CASSLGEDYGYTF
TGTGCCAGCAGTTTAGGGGAAGACTATGGCTACACCTTC
>TRBD2|TRBV20-1|TRBJ2-3|-
CSVRLANTQYF
TGCAGTGTCCGACTAGCTAACACGCAGTATTTT
>-|TRBV10-2|TRBJ1-6|-
CASSESGGRSPLHF
TGCGCCAGCAGTGAGTCCGGGGGGCGTTCACCCCTCCACTTT
>-|TRBV5-1|TRBJ1-4|-
CASSLVMGEKLFF
TGCGCCAGCAGCCTTGTGATGGGGGAAAAACTGTTTTTT
>TRBD1|TRBV29-1|TRBJ1-4|-
CSGGTGAGYEKLFF
TGCAGCGGAGGGACAGGGGCGGGGTATGAAAAACTGTTTTTT
>TRBD1|TRBV2|TRBJ1-5|few
CASSELGTGSNQPQHF
TGTGCCAGCAGTGAACTCGGGACAGGGAGCAATCAGCCCCAGCATTTT
>-|TRBV2|TRBJ2-2|-
CASRSGGTGELFF
TGTGCCAGCAGGTCCGGGGGAACCGGGGAGCTGTTTTTT
>-|TRBV28|TRBJ1-5|-
CASRSEDGRRQPQHF
TGTGCCAGCAGATCAGAGGACGGTAGGCGGCAGCCCCAGCATTTT
>-|TRBV28|TRBJ2-3|-
CASSRARRTDTQYF
TGTGCCAGCAGCAGGGCTCGGCGCACAGATACGCAGTATTTT
>TRBD1|TRBV7-2|TRBJ1-6|-
CASSLEGQGIGSPLHF
TGTGCCAGCAGCTTAGAGGGACAGGGGATCGGTTCACCCCTCCACTTT
>-|TRBV7-2|TRBJ1-1|-
CASSLMGGENTEAFF
TGTGCCAGCAGCTTAATGGGGGGGGAGAACACTGAAGCTTTCTTT
>-|TRBV11-2|TRBJ1-3|-
CASSAGWGNTIYF
TGTGCCAGCAGCGCCGGATGGGGAAACACCATATATTTT
>-|TRBV9|TRBJ2-2|-
CASSVKGGSLMNTGELFF
TGTGCCAGCAGCGTAAAGGGGGGTTCCCTAATGAACACCGGGGAGCTGTTTTTT
>TRBD1|TRBV30|TRBJ1-2|-
CACPGTGAYGYTF
TGTGCCTGCCCCGGGACAGGGGCCTATGGCTACACCTTC
>TRBD1|TRBV4-1|TRBJ1-5|-
CASSQPGQGNQPQHF
TGCGCCAGCAGCCAACCAGGACAGGGGAATCAGCCCCAGCATTTT
>-|TRBV6-4|TRBJ2-1|-
CASSQDGHEQFF
TGTGCCAGCAGCCAGGACGGCCATGAGCAGTTCTTC
>-|TRBV6-5|TRBJ2-3|-
CASSYRGPDTQYF
TGTGCCAGCAGTTACAGGGGCCCAGATACGCAGTATTTT
>-|TRBV5-4|TRBJ1-1|-
CASSLDSGGAFPEAFF
TGTGCCAGCAGCTTGGACTCGGGGGGCGCGTTCCCTGAAGCTTTCTTT
>-|TRBV5-8|TRBJ2-5|-
CASSPAETQYF
TGTGCCAGCAGCCCGGCAGAGACCCAGTACTTC
>-|TRBV5-5|TRBJ2-7|-
CASSSGPSSYEQYF
TGTGCCAGCAGCTCGGGTCCCAGCTCCTACGAGCAGTACTTC
>TRBD2|TRBV10-3|TRBJ2-1|-
CAISESRLAGGRPRLDEQFF
TGTGCCATCAGTGAGTCAAGACTAGCGGGGGGTCGCCCGAGACTCGACGAGCAGTTCTTC
>-|TRBV5-4|TRBJ2-2|-
CASSPIHPAGELFF
TGTGCCAGCAGTCCTATACACCCGGCCGGGGAGCTGTTTTTT
>-|TRBV6-1|TRBJ2-7|-
CASSDRRQGHEQYF
TGTGCCAGCAGTGATAGAAGGCAGGGCCACGAGCAGTACTTC